The 8 T cell receptor beta chains given below trace back to one sample, sequenced in a study of cytomegalovirus exposure and HLA in healthy donors. The PCR was carried out with 60 Vbeta primers and 13 Jbeta primers. Method: immunoSEQ multiplex PCR; TCRdb's copy keeps in-frame clones and lacks some. The table includes over 200,000 clones, 70% to 80% detected once. The sample taken for sequencing was PBMCs. Every receptor here comes from a woman aged 60-75 years in good health and CMV-seropositive.

The J gene is TRBJ2-3, the V gene TRBV13; D might be TRBD2 (6 bases). Trimming removed 0 bases at V and 8 bases at J, with 15 bases between. Germline values: CDR1 PRHDT, CDR2 FYEKMQ (reference sequence). The CDR3 is 15 residues long. DNA of the CDR3: TGTGCCAGCAGCTTAGGATACAGCGGGTTGGGTACGCAGTATTTT. Translating gives CASSLGYSGLGTQYF.

There are a few counts of this clone. J is TRBJ1-4 and V is TRBV30; D may be TRBD1 (5 bases). Per the germline V gene, CDR1 is GTSNPN and CDR2 is SVGIG (reference sequence). With 3 bases removed from V and 8 bases from J, the gap between germline ends came to 16 bases. The CDR3 loop spans 14 amino acids. DNA of the CDR3: TGTGCCTGGAGCGTGGGGCTCCATCAGGAAAAACTGTTTTTT. It specifies CAWSVGLHQEKLFF.

This chain uses TRBV2 with TRBJ1-2; 7 nucleotides align to TRBD1. The junction had 10 bases not matched to a gene; V was cut back by 5 bases and J by 4 bases. The CDR3 loop spans 15 amino acids. The V gene's germline CDR1 is SNHLY and CDR2 FYNNEI. The DNA of the CDR3 is TGTGCCAGCAGTATAGCGGTTCAGGGGGGCTATGGCTACACCTTC. It yields the protein CASSIAVQGGYGYTF.

This clone occurred a few times. V usage is TRBV7-9 and J usage is TRBJ2-7, with 7 bases aligning to TRBD1. Germline V CDR1 and CDR2: SEHNR, FQNEAQ (reference sequence). J was trimmed by 2 bases and V by 1 base; bases with no gene match: 2. CDR3 length: 14 residues. The CDR3 spells CASSLGGQTYEQYF. The CDR3 nucleotides read TGTGCCAGCAGCTTAGGGGGACAGACCTACGAGCAGTACTTC.

The gene calls are TRBV25-1 and TRBJ2-5, with D possibly matching TRBD1 (5 bases). V was clipped by 5 bases and J by 2 bases, with 9 bases between them. The CDR3 runs 13 residues. Germline lookup yields CDR1 MGHDK and CDR2 SYGVNS. Here the CDR3 DNA reads TGTGCCAGCAGTCTGGGGCCTCAAGAGACCCAGTACTTC. Amino acids: CASSLGPQETQYF.

The V gene is TRBV5-4, the J gene TRBJ2-7, with 9 bases that match TRBD2. Germline CDR1 is SGHNT and CDR2 is YYREEE (reference sequence). The trim removed 4 bases at V and 6 bases at J, leaving 11 bases unmatched. The CDR3 spans 15 residues. The CDR3 coding sequence is TGTGCCAGCAGCCCGGATAGCGGGAGAGAAGGCGAGCAGTACTTC. Residues: CASSPDSGREGEQYF.

This clone was seen a few times. This sequence joins TRBV5-1 and TRBJ1-1, with D possibly matching TRBD1 (6 bases). Germline CDR1 is SGHRS and CDR2 is YFSETQ. V was shortened by 0 bases and J by 3 bases, with 12 bases between the two germline ends. This CDR3 is 15 amino acids long. The CDR3 loop reads CASSLVGAGDTEAFF. The CDR3, as DNA: TGCGCCAGCAGCTTGGTGGGGGCGGGGGACACTGAAGCTTTCTTT.

J is TRBJ1-1 and V is TRBV6-1, with D perhaps TRBD1 (5 bases). V lost 2 bases and J lost 9, with 13 bases in between. The V gene's germline CDR1 is MNHNS and CDR2 SASEGT. The CDR3 loop spans 13 amino acids. CDR3 amino acids: CASSEFRGGKAFF. The CDR3 DNA reads TGTGCCAGCAGTGAATTTAGGGGAGGTAAAGCTTTCTTT.